The subject of this entry is one T cell receptor beta chain. This clonotype was counted a few times. What antigen it recognizes has not been identified. The record has no base qualities; no much larger clone is one base away. Based on the germline V gene (reference sequence), the CDR1 and CDR2 sequences are SEHNR and FQNEAQ. Clipping removes 3 bases from V and 6 bases from J, with 12 as the unmatched junction base count. The CDR3, cysteine through phenylalanine, is 17 amino acids long. This entry keeps only the CDR3 DNA: 51 bases, framed from base 1. Stable Graves' hyperthyroidism was defined as no progression to ophthalmopathy during 18 months of follow-up. Hyperthyroidism patients were newly diagnosed, had a disease duration of under 2 months, and were aged 18 to 65 years. The study excluded patients with uncontrolled infections, other autoimmune diseases, pregnancy or lactation. Clinical symptoms, serum thyroxine and TRAb, thyroid ultrasound, and orbital computed tomography formed the basis for the diagnoses. PBMCs were isolated from 10 ml of fresh peripheral blood by Ficoll-Paque density gradient centrifugation. Trizol reagent was used to extract total RNA, and RNA quality was then checked on an Agilent 2100 Bioanalyzer.

TCR beta CDR3 regions were amplified from RNA transcripts. The TCR CDR3 was subjected to a first round of RT-PCR using the HTBI primer set and the Qiagen OneStep RT-PCR kit. The libraries were constructed in a second round of multiplex PCR and then size-selected and purified. Libraries were sequenced paired-end with 100 bp reads on an Illumina HiSeq2000. The study's processing was this. Raw data were processed with SOAPnuke, discarding reads with adapters, uncalled bases, mean Phred below 15, or no exact constant-primer or identifier match. High-quality paired reads were merged with COPE v1.2.5, and unique nucleotide sequences were defined as clonotypes. Clonotypes were aligned to IMGT TRBV, TRBD and TRBJ reference segments using MiTCR v1.1. The analysis included only V-J combinations with a frequency above 0.0001, which together covered over 98% of the repertoires. The TCS score was defined as the ratio of F50 (clonal expansion) to E x V (chaos), calculated using BLOSUM62-based TCRdist between CDR3 peptides within each V-J. Welch's t-statistics and random forest reduced 514 V-J features to 10 to 15, which were used in a naive Bayes classifier (R e1071). TCRdb trimmed public reads at Q25 via fastp, called clones via MiXCR and kept in-frame beta chains. Under each unique CDR3 protein, matching rows form one entry showing the most common genes and DNA. For this entry, the V and J calls and clone size follow TCRdb and not the study's own pipeline. The sample has about 590,000 distinct CDR3 sequences on record, 15% to 18% of them singletons. Of the sample, under 8% falls within the top ten clones.

The data belong to a study of T cells in Graves' hyperthyroidism and ophthalmopathy (dated by TCRdb to between 2018 and 2021). Some background on the complete study: Peripheral blood samples were taken at the time of initial diagnosis, prior to any treatment. TCR V-J signatures able to tell the groups apart were searched for in a discovery cohort of some 100 patients, of whom 40 to 45 had Graves' ophthalmopathy and about 55 had stable Graves' hyperthyroidism. Whether ophthalmopathy could be predicted prospectively was tested in an independent validation cohort made up of under 20 hyperthyroidism patients plus 17 patients who later progressed to ophthalmopathy. For training and testing, the roughly 100 patients in the discovery cohort were randomly divided in a 7:3 ratio. In more than 5 Graves' hyperthyroidism patients, the study also compared T-cell repertoires from thyroid tissue with T-cell repertoires from blood. After blood sampling, hyperthyroidism patients were treated with methimazole at a starting dose of 30 mg daily, and ophthalmopathy patients were treated with high-dose intravenous methylprednisolone. According to the paper, TCR Vbeta CDR3 sequencing was carried out on 135 peripheral blood samples, which came from some 41 ophthalmopathy, 75 or so hyperthyroidism and about 17 progressor patients.

General study outcomes and caveats: Most expanded thyroid clonotypes (frequency above 0.001) were also detected in blood, a finding suggesting that blood repertoires may reflect thyroid immune responses. A 13 V-J signature model separated ophthalmopathy from stable hyperthyroidism, with 87.88% sensitivity and 81.08% specificity in cross-validation and 80%/75% in testing. Sample size was not statistically predetermined, and blinding of investigators to group allocation was not performed. In validation, the model predicted progression to ophthalmopathy a median of roughly 6.1 months before onset, with about 67% sensitivity and just under 75% specificity.

Sequencing used blood. This TCR was sampled from a woman in her 30s with Graves' hyperthyroidism. The V and J segments used are TRBV7-9 and TRBJ2-7, with 12 bases in between that match TRBD1. The DNA sequence reads TGTGCCAGCAGCTTCTTAGTCCCGGGACAGGGGGCATTCGAGCAGTACTTC. Its translation reads: CASSFLVPGQGAFEQYF. The variable domain in full, with residues beyond the CDR3 obtained from the reference TRBV7-9 and TRBJ2-7 genes, is DTGVSQNPRHKITKRGQNVTFRCDPISEHNRLYWYRQTLGQGPEFLTYFQNEAQLEKSRLLSDRFSAERPKGSFSTLEIQRTEQGDSAMYLCASSFLVPGQGAFEQYFGPGTRLTVT.